What follows are 12 T cell receptor beta chains derived from one specimen sequenced in a study of T cell repertoires in cytomegalovirus infection. No antigen has been assigned to these receptors. MiXCR, applied by TCRdb to the reads, yields one record per CDR3 protein. This sample has roughly 500,000 distinct CDR3 sequences; about two fifths occur once, and the top ten carry about two fifths. Sequenced here: cultured PBMCs, sampled from culture after CMV antigen stimulation. Source of these receptors: a human donor in good health (CMV status not recorded). Some clones in this sample may be carry-over from other donors' samples.

J is TRBJ2-7 and V is TRBV7-6; 7 nucleotides agree with TRBD2. Germline V gene sequence: CDR1 SGHVS, CDR2 FNYEAQ. CDR3 size: 15 residues. The J segment lost 2 bases and the V segment lost 2 bases, leaving 6 bases of the junction unmatched. The CDR3 DNA sequence: TGTGCCAGCAGCTTAATGGTTGGGAGGGCCTACGAGCAGTACTTC. Translating gives CASSLMVGRAYEQYF.

In this sample, this clonotype turned up a few times. V usage is TRBV29-1 and J usage is TRBJ1-2; no clear D gene. Trimming cost V 2 bases and J 2 bases, with 12 bases left between them. Germline loops: CDR1 SQVTM, CDR2 ANQGSEA. The CDR3 length is 14 residues. Written as DNA, the CDR3 is TGCAGCGTTGAAACAGTTGCAGTGAACTATGGCTACACCTTC. It translates to CSVETVAVNYGYTF.

The chain uses TRBV7-8 and TRBJ1-1, with D tentatively TRBD1 (6 bases). This CDR3 has 14 residues. V lost 7 bases and J 1 base, leaving 13 bases between the germline ends. Germline CDR1 is SGHVS and CDR2 is FQNEAQ. Here the CDR3 DNA reads TGTGCCAGCAAATTCGGACAGTGGAACACTGAAGCTTTCTTT. The encoded protein is CASKFGQWNTEAFF.

This clonotype was seen only a few times. CDR3 coding DNA: TGCAGTGCTAGAGAACCGGGACGGTGGATTTATGGCTACACCTTC. This codes for CSAREPGRWIYGYTF. The V gene is TRBV20-1, the J gene TRBJ1-2; a weak D match, TRBD1 (5 bases). The V gene's germline CDR1 is DFQATT and CDR2 SNEGSKA (reference sequence). The CDR3 has 15 amino acids. Deletions cut 0 bases from V and 5 bases from J, with 16 bases between.

This clonotype was recorded a few times. The V gene is TRBV6-2 or TRBV6-3, the J gene TRBJ2-1, with TRBD1 identical over 8 bases. V gave up 3 bases and J gave up 0 bases; unmatched junction bases: 13. CDR1 MNHEY and CDR2 SVGEGT come from the germline V gene. The CDR3 totals 19 residues. The CDR3 is CASSYRVLQGGSSYNEQFF. Written as DNA, the CDR3 is TGTGCCAGCAGTTATCGCGTGTTACAGGGGGGCAGCTCCTACAATGAGCAGTTCTTC.

The chain employs TRBV29-1 and TRBJ2-2; D is uncertain. Trimming took 2 bases from V and 0 from J, leaving 4 bases between them. Looked up from germline, CDR1 is SQVTM and CDR2 is ANQGSEA. CDR3 size: 13 residues. The CDR3 sequence is CSVERANTGELFF. The CDR3 bases are TGCAGCGTTGAAAGGGCGAACACCGGGGAGCTGTTTTTT.

The sample holds many counts of this clonotype. V usage is TRBV7-2 and J usage is TRBJ2-1, with TRBD2 matching 10 bases. The ends lost 5 bases at V and 0 bases at J; junction bases unmatched: 10. Germline V gene sequence: CDR1 SGHTA, CDR2 FQGNSA. The length of the CDR3 is 18 residues. CDR3 sequence (DNA): TGTGCCAGCAGCGCCCACTATAGCGGGAGGAGCTCCTACAATGAGCAGTTCTTC. It is translated as CASSAHYSGRSSYNEQFF.

This chain links TRBV29-1 with TRBJ2-1; no clear D. In germline, CDR1 is SQVTM, CDR2 ANQGSEA. This CDR3 is 9 amino acids long. V gave up 4 bases and J gave up 8 bases, with 3 bases separating them. CDR3 in DNA: TGCAGCGTTGCAGATGAGCAGTTCTTC. Translating it yields CSVADEQFF.

The rearrangement uses TRBV7-2 and TRBJ2-5; maybe TRBD2 (6 bases). Germline lookup yields CDR1 SGHTA and CDR2 FQGNSA. V was clipped by 3 bases and J by 5 bases, with 16 bases between them. The CDR3 sequence is 15 residues long. The CDR3 DNA sequence: TGTGCCAGCAGCTTGGGACGGGAGCTGACTGAGACCCAGTACTTC. Amino acid sequence: CASSLGRELTETQYF.

The rearrangement uses TRBV7-2 and TRBJ2-7; 10 nucleotides agree with TRBD2. Trimming took 3 bases from V and 4 from J; bases not matched to a gene: 6. The CDR3 length is 15 residues. The germline gives CDR1 SGHTA, CDR2 FQGNSA. CDR3 in DNA: TGTGCCAGCAGCTTGGTTAGCGGGGGGATATACGAGCAGTACTTC. Amino acid sequence: CASSLVSGGIYEQYF.

The chain links TRBV19 to TRBJ1-1; D is unclear. V was trimmed by 7 bases and J by 0 bases, leaving 12 bases between them. Germline values: CDR1 LNHDA, CDR2 SQIVND (reference sequence). The CDR3 is made up of 14 amino acids. Here the CDR3 DNA reads TGTGCCAGTACGCTCGCCTTTATGAACACTGAAGCTTTCTTT. Protein product: CASTLAFMNTEAFF.

This clonotype occurred a few times. J is TRBJ2-3 and V is TRBV7-2; tentative D call: TRBD2 (5 bases). V shed 5 bases and J shed 6 bases, with 15 bases lying between them. CDR1 and CDR2 from the germline V gene are SGHTA and FQGNSA. This CDR3 spans 14 amino acids. CDR3 DNA: TGTGCCAGCAGCCCCGGCGGGTCTGGCGATACGCAGTATTTT. Protein: CASSPGGSGDTQYF.